The rows below give T cell receptor beta chains drawn from one sample of a study of post-analysis software for immune sequencing data. TCRdb itself ran the PCR reads through MiXCR, one entry per CDR3 protein. The data contain hundreds of thousands of distinct CDR3 sequences, 55% to 70% of them seen just once; the ten biggest clones take up about 10%. Sequenced material: blood. Receptor source: a girl aged 2 to 10 with multiple sclerosis. Each CDR3 is given with its conserved first and last residue. Fields, in order: V gene, J gene, D gene, clone size, CDR3 protein, CDR3 DNA. A D gene is named only where the DNA matches it firmly. Expanded clones get a size class; other rows say once, few or many, or leave the size out.

TRBV6-6	TRBJ2-5	-	few	CASSHGGLGETQYF	TGTGCCAGCAGCCACGGCGGGTTAGGGGAGACCCAGTACTTC
TRBV5-1	TRBJ2-3	TRBD1	-	CASSFPRTGRTDTQYF	TGCGCCAGCAGCTTCCCTCGGACAGGGAGGACAGATACGCAGTATTTT
TRBV29-1	TRBJ1-2	-	-	CSVEDIARPLNYGYTF	TGCAGCGTTGAAGATATCGCCCGGCCCCTTAACTATGGCTACACCTTC
TRBV7-8	TRBJ2-1	-	-	CASRPRGREQFF	TGTGCCAGCAGACCCAGGGGAAGAGAGCAGTTCTTC
TRBV20-1	TRBJ1-1	-	once	CSARQQGLNTEAFF	TGCAGTGCTAGACAACAGGGCCTGAACACTGAAGCTTTCTTT
TRBV7-3	TRBJ2-3	TRBD1	-	CASSPNRGLSTDTQYF	TGTGCCAGCAGCCCTAACAGGGGGCTGAGCACAGATACGCAGTATTTT
TRBV6-4	TRBJ2-3	TRBD2	many	CASSDSSGGTDTQYF	TGTGCCAGCAGTGACTCTAGCGGGGGCACAGATACGCAGTATTTT
TRBV6-6	TRBJ2-5	-	-	CASSYERETQYF	TGTGCCAGCAGTTACGAGAGGGAGACCCAGTACTTC
TRBV3-1	TRBJ2-1	TRBD2	-	CASSHSTPGTKSYNEQFF	TGTGCCAGCAGCCATTCAACCCCCGGGACTAAAAGCTACAATGAGCAGTTCTTC
TRBV27	TRBJ2-5	-	-	CASSPPSVGVRQETQYF	TGTGCCAGCAGTCCCCCCTCGGTCGGGGTCCGTCAAGAGACCCAGTACTTC
TRBV12-3/TRBV12-4	TRBJ2-3	TRBD1	-	CASSTGDTDTQYF	TGTGCCAGCAGTACAGGGGACACAGATACGCAGTATTTT
TRBV9	TRBJ2-3	TRBD2	few	CASSVAASGRTDTQYF	TGTGCCAGCAGCGTAGCTGCTAGCGGGAGGACAGATACGCAGTATTTT
TRBV5-1	TRBJ2-3	TRBD1	-	CASSLIGTEGTDTQYF	TGCGCCAGCAGCTTGATAGGGACAGAGGGCACAGATACGCAGTATTTT
TRBV11-2	TRBJ2-1	-	once	CASSSSSWMGSEQFF	TGTGCCAGCAGCTCCAGCAGTTGGATGGGGAGTGAGCAGTTCTTC
TRBV12-3/TRBV12-4	TRBJ2-6	-	few	CASSLLQETRLSGANVLTF	TGTGCCAGCAGTTTATTGCAAGAGACTCGACTGTCTGGGGCCAACGTCCTGACTTTC
TRBV28	TRBJ1-4	-	-	CASSFSRNEKLFF	TGTGCCAGCAGTTTCTCCAGAAATGAAAAACTGTTTTTT
TRBV7-2	TRBJ2-7	-	few	CASSLARAWEQYF	TGTGCCAGTAGCTTAGCGAGGGCATGGGAGCAGTACTTC
TRBV11-2	TRBJ2-3	TRBD2	-	CASSLRARTSGGPSPSTDTQYF	TGTGCCAGCAGCTTACGAGCCCGGACTAGCGGGGGCCCGAGCCCAAGCACAGATACGCAGTATTTT
TRBV29-1	TRBJ1-5	TRBD1	-	CSVHVQGEQPQHF	TGCAGCGTCCACGTGCAGGGGGAACAGCCCCAGCATTTT
TRBV19	TRBJ1-1	-	-	CASSRRGSPPEAFF	TGTGCCAGTAGTAGGAGGGGTTCCCCCCCTGAAGCTTTCTTT
TRBV5-1	TRBJ2-2	-	-	CASSFSGTEVRGELFF	TGCGCCAGCAGCTTTTCCGGGACTGAGGTTAGGGGGGAGCTGTTTTTT
TRBV12-3/TRBV12-4	TRBJ2-4	-	few	CASSPRAGKNIQYF	TGTGCCAGCAGTCCCCGCGCGGGCAAAAACATTCAGTACTTC
TRBV12-3/TRBV12-4	TRBJ1-4	-	-	CASSLWGGSDEKLFF	TGTGCCAGCAGTTTATGGGGGGGCAGCGATGAAAAACTGTTTTTT
TRBV5-1	TRBJ2-1	-	-	CASSLIQGGEQFF	TGCGCCAGCAGCCTAATACAGGGTGGGGAGCAGTTCTTC
TRBV20-1	TRBJ2-1	TRBD2	few	CSARLAGAYNEQFF	TGCAGTGCTAGACTAGCGGGAGCCTACAATGAGCAGTTCTTC